The 21 T cell receptor beta chains below were found in one sample sequenced in a study of T cell repertoires in cytomegalovirus infection. Antigen specificity for these receptors is unknown. MiXCR, run by TCRdb on the reads, gives a single entry per CDR3 protein. The profile covers hundreds of thousands of distinct CDR3 sequences, with about 27% appearing a single time and around 20% taken by the ten largest. The sample consisted of cultured PBMCs, taken from culture after CMV antigen stimulation. These receptor sequences come from a human donor in good health (CMV status not recorded). Some clones in this sample may be carry-over from other donors' samples.

This clonotype was counted only a few times. The chain uses TRBV20-1 and TRBJ2-3; 7 positions match TRBD2. Germline values: CDR1 DFQATT, CDR2 SNEGSKA (reference sequence). The J segment lost 0 bases and the V segment lost 5 bases, leaving 5 bases of the junction unmatched. The CDR3 length is 14 residues. The CDR3 DNA is TGCAGTGCTCTCCGGGGAGGGAGCACAGATACGCAGTATTTT. Amino acid sequence: CSALRGGSTDTQYF.

The DNA for the CDR3 is TGTGCCAGCAGTGAGGGGACAGGGGGGTATGGCTACACCTTC. Translation: CASSEGTGGYGYTF. The J gene is TRBJ1-2, the V gene TRBV6-1, with 11 bases that match TRBD1. Unmatched junction bases numbered 2, after V lost 3 bases and J lost 5 bases. The CDR3 loop spans 14 amino acids. CDR1 and CDR2 from the germline V gene are MNHNS and SASEGT.

This clonotype was observed a few times. The chain has TRBV7-2 and TRBJ2-3; tentative D call: TRBD1 (6 bases). The CDR3 totals 14 residues. Trimming removed 3 bases from V and 3 bases from J, with 10 bases in between. Germline V gene data show CDR1 as SGHTA and CDR2 as FQGNSA. The CDR3 is CASSLGARTDTQYF. CDR3 DNA sequence: TGTGCCAGCAGCTTGGGGGCTAGGACAGATACGCAGTATTTT.

This clonotype was counted only a few times. V is TRBV25-1 and J is TRBJ2-7; 7 nucleotides line up with TRBD2. The germline CDR1 and CDR2 sequences are MGHDK and SYGVNS. V was clipped by 4 bases and J by 2 bases; unmatched bases: 5. This CDR3 region has 14 residues. CDR3 DNA sequence: TGTGCCAGCAGTGGCGGGAGTGGCCCCTACGAGCAGTACTTC. Its translation is CASSGGSGPYEQYF.

The chain carries TRBV7-2 and TRBJ2-7, with 7 bases aligning to TRBD2. CDR3 length equals 14 residues. After removal of 5 bases from V and 2 bases from J, the junction contained 6 bases not matched to a gene. The germline CDR1 and CDR2 sequences are SGHTA and FQGNSA. The CDR3 DNA sequence: TGTGCCAGCAGCCCGCCGGGGGGTACCTACGAGCAGTACTTC. The encoded protein is CASSPPGGTYEQYF. The full variable domain, with the rest looked up from reference TRBV7-2 and TRBJ2-7, is GAGVSQSPSNKVTEKGKDVELRCDPISGHTALYWYRQSLGQGLEFLIYFQGNSAPDKSGLPSDRFSAERTGGSVSTLTIQRTQQEDSAVYLCASSPPGGTYEQYFGPGTRLTVT.

This clonotype was counted only a few times. The V gene is TRBV7-2, the J gene TRBJ1-1; 7 bases align to TRBD1. The CDR3 contains 16 residues. Germline-derived CDR1 and CDR2 are SGHTA and FQGNSA. Trimming at V came to 1 base and at J to 0 bases, leaving 5 bases not matched to a gene. This CDR3 is CASSLEYRGVNTEAFF. The CDR3 nucleotides are TGTGCCAGCAGCTTAGAATACAGGGGCGTGAACACTGAAGCTTTCTTT.

The chain combines TRBV19 with TRBJ2-6; either TRBD1 or TRBD2 may supply D (6 bases each). The CDR3 is 17 amino acids. Trimming shortened V by 4 bases and J by 0 bases, and 13 bases separated the two germline ends. CDR1 is LNHDA, CDR2 SQIVND, per germline (reference sequence). The CDR3 region has the DNA TGTGCCAGTAGTAGGGGGGCGCCAACCTCTGGGGCCAACGTCCTGACTTTC. Translated: CASSRGAPTSGANVLTF.

This chain connects TRBV10-3 to TRBJ1-1, with TRBD1 identical over 8 bases. CDR1 and CDR2 (germline): ENHRY, SYGVKD. The CDR3 runs 14 residues. V was pared by 10 bases and J by 4 bases, with 11 bases of the junction left unmatched. CDR3 amino acids: CATAGGGVGTEAFF. CDR3 bases: TGTGCCACCGCAGGGGGCGGGGTGGGCACTGAAGCTTTCTTT.

Comments on this clonotype: It is likely a read error, because the conserved phenylalanine at the end of the CDR3 is missing. The rearrangement uses TRBV7-6 and TRBJ2-7; TRBD1 aligns across 12 bases. CDR1 and CDR2 (germline): SGHVS, FNYEAQ. The V gene end was trimmed by 5 bases and the J gene end by 4 bases; junction bases not matched to a gene: 6. The CDR3 sequence is 15 residues long. The CDR3: CASSQGTGGLYEQYY. CDR3 DNA sequence: TGTGCCAGCAGCCAGGGGACAGGGGGCCTTTACGAGCAGTACTAC.

The chain joins TRBV7-8 to TRBJ2-7; D might be TRBD2 (6 bases). This CDR3 has 15 residues. The V gene's germline CDR1 is SGHVS and CDR2 FQNEAQ. V was trimmed by 6 bases and J by 3 bases, leaving 18 bases between them. In DNA form, the CDR3 reads TGTGCCAGCAGAAGAAGGGCTAGCGATATCTACGAGCAGTACTTC. Translation: CASRRRASDIYEQYF.

The rearrangement links TRBV5-1 to TRBJ1-1; D gene uncertain. CDR3 length equals 15 residues. Germline CDR1 is SGHRS and CDR2 is YFSETQ. V gave up 4 bases and J gave up 1 base, with 14 bases separating them. The CDR3 spells CASSLGPPPNTEAFF. DNA for the CDR3: TGCGCCAGCAGCCTAGGTCCCCCCCCGAACACTGAAGCTTTCTTT.

The chain has TRBV7-9 and TRBJ1-2, with D possibly TRBD1 on 6 matching bases. V shed 3 bases and J shed 6 bases, with 11 bases lying between them. The germline CDR1 and CDR2 sequences are SEHNR and FQNEAQ (reference sequence). The CDR3 spans 13 residues. This chain's CDR3 is CASSLTGLDGYTF. In nucleotides, the CDR3 is TGTGCCAGCAGCTTGACAGGACTGGATGGCTACACCTTC.

This clonotype has more than one count but fewer than ten. V and J are TRBV6-5 and TRBJ1-4; D is undetermined. From germline, CDR1 is MNHEY and CDR2 SVGAGI. Trimming removed 0 bases at V and 0 bases at J, with 14 bases between. The length of the CDR3 is 18 residues. As DNA, the CDR3 is TGTGCCAGCAGTTACTCTACCGTGACGGTCGCAACTAATGAAAAACTGTTTTTT. It codes for CASSYSTVTVATNEKLFF.

This clonotype was counted a few times. The chain links TRBV20-1 to TRBJ2-7; no firm D call. V gave up 2 bases and J gave up 2 bases, with 4 bases separating them. This CDR3 has 11 residues. CDR1 and CDR2 (germline): DFQATT, SNEGSKA (reference sequence). CDR3 region: CSARKTYEQYF. CDR3 DNA sequence: TGCAGTGCTAGAAAGACCTACGAGCAGTACTTC.

This chain joins TRBV19 and TRBJ1-6; no clear D. CDR1 is LNHDA and CDR2 is SQIVND in the germline V gene (reference sequence). Trimming took off 3 bases at V and 0 bases at J, with 21 bases between the two ends. This CDR3 has 20 amino acids. The CDR3 DNA reads as TGTGCCAGTAGTATTAAGGAGCCCCGGACCTTGAGCTCCTATAATTCACCCCTCCACTTT. Amino acids: CASSIKEPRTLSSYNSPLHF.

This clonotype was seen only a few times. The chain is built from TRBV28 and TRBJ2-1; no firm D call. The V gene lost 6 bases and the J gene lost 8 bases, with 14 bases spanning the gap. The germline V gene encodes CDR1 MDHEN and CDR2 SYDVKM. The CDR3 covers 13 residues. The CDR3 bases are TGTGCCAGCAGCTCAAGCCTGGTCCATGAGCAGTTCTTC. Amino acids: CASSSSLVHEQFF.

This chain joins TRBV7-9 and TRBJ2-2; D uncertain. Trimming removed 2 bases from V and 3 bases from J, with 10 bases in between. This CDR3 is 15 amino acids long. Looked up from germline, CDR1 is SEHNR and CDR2 is FQNEAQ (reference sequence). The CDR3 region is CASSLITGDTGELFF. CDR3 DNA: TGTGCCAGCAGCTTAATTACCGGAGACACCGGGGAGCTGTTTTTT.

This chain links TRBV7-2 with TRBJ1-1; 8 positions agree with TRBD1. V gave up 4 bases and J gave up 3 bases; unmatched junction bases: 4. Germline V gene sequence: CDR1 SGHTA, CDR2 FQGNSA. The CDR3 covers 14 residues. The CDR3 loop is CASSSYRGYTEAFF. The CDR3 bases are TGTGCCAGCAGCTCATACAGGGGGTACACTGAAGCTTTCTTT.

There are a few counts of this clonotype. The chain employs TRBV7-9 and TRBJ2-7, with 12 positions matching TRBD2. Losses at the gene ends were 4 bases for V and 3 bases for J; bases not matched to a gene: 7. Germline V gene lookup returns CDR1 SEHNR and CDR2 FQNEAQ (reference sequence). The CDR3 is 16 amino acids. CDR3 DNA sequence: TGTGCCAGCAGCTCTCTAGCGGGAGGGCCTCGCTACGAGCAGTACTTC. This translates into CASSSLAGGPRYEQYF.

This clonotype was counted ten times or more. CDR3 amino acids: CASSSRDRAYEQYF. CDR3 DNA sequence: TGTGCCAGCAGCTCCCGGGACAGAGCCTACGAGCAGTACTTC. The chain uses TRBV7-8 and TRBJ2-7, with TRBD1 matching over 7 bases. J was trimmed by 2 bases and V by 4 bases; bases with no gene match: 5. This CDR3 region has 14 residues. CDR1 is SGHVS and CDR2 is FQNEAQ in the germline V gene.

In its sample, this clonotype was seen a few times. The chain uses TRBV18 and TRBJ2-3, with 7 nucleotides matching TRBD1. Germline-derived CDR1 and CDR2 are KGHSH and LQKENI. The CDR3 covers 15 residues. The ends lost 4 bases at V and 5 bases at J; junction bases unmatched: 9. The CDR3 reads CASSQRLTGEDTQYF. DNA for the CDR3: TGTGCCAGCTCACAAAGATTAACAGGGGAAGATACGCAGTATTTT.